This T cell receptor beta chain was retrieved from a study of shared clonotypes between healthy human individuals. Negatively enriched CD4+ T cells were divided by CD45RA into naive and memory. The assay was immunoSEQ multiplex PCR, and TCRdb's table has in-frame clones only and misses some. Altogether under 1,100,000 clones are present, about three quarters being singletons, with the ten largest covering 1.4%. V was shortened by 1 base and J by 4 bases, with 6 bases between the two germline ends. The CDR3 covers 13 residues. Looked up from germline, CDR1 is SGHAT and CDR2 is FQDESV (reference sequence).

Material for sequencing was memory CD4+ T cells sorted from blood. Specified subset: CD45RA-negative fraction. This sequence joins TRBV11-1 and TRBJ2-3, with D unclear. The receptor comes from a man between 18 and 35 years old in good health. The CDR3 DNA reads TGTGCCAGCAGCTTAGGGAGCGCAGATACGCAGTATTTT. Amino acids: CASSLGSADTQYF.